The next 8 T cell receptor beta chains were all read from a single sample in a study of cytomegalovirus exposure and HLA in healthy donors. The study ran its PCR with 60 Vbeta and 13 Jbeta primers. Here immunoSEQ multiplex PCR was the method, and the copy in TCRdb shows in-frame clones only, minus some. This table has roughly 66,000 clones, around 77% appearing once. Input material: PBMCs. These receptors were collected from a man in his forties or fifties in good health and CMV-seronegative.

This clone was recorded only once. This sequence joins TRBV27 and TRBJ1-2; 8 bases fit TRBD1. The V segment lost 0 bases and the J segment 5 bases; nucleotides outside the gene matches: 8. This CDR3 comprises 16 residues. The germline CDR1 and CDR2 sequences are MNHEY and SMNVEV (reference sequence). Written as DNA, the CDR3 is TGTGCCAGCAGTTTATCGCCGGAGACAGGGGAGTATGGCTACACCTTC. It is translated as CASSLSPETGEYGYTF.

In its sample, this clone was seen a few times. This chain links TRBV10-3 with TRBJ2-3; D is possibly TRBD2 (5 bases). Germline V gene lookup returns CDR1 ENHRY and CDR2 SYGVKD. V gave up 0 bases and J gave up 2 bases, with 12 bases separating them. CDR3 length: 16 residues. The CDR3 nucleotides read TGTGCCATCAGTGAGTCTAGTAGCCGGGACACAGATACGCAGTATTTT. This encodes CAISESSSRDTDTQYF.

This chain uses TRBV18 with TRBJ1-6, with D possibly TRBD1 on 6 matching bases. V lost 3 bases, J lost 10 bases, and 13 bases lay in between. Germline V gives CDR1 KGHSH, CDR2 LQKENI. The CDR3 spans 14 residues. CDR3 DNA sequence: TGTGCCAGCTCACCCTCAGGGGATTCGTCACCCCTCCACTTT. Translation gives CASSPSGDSSPLHF.

The chain recombines TRBV28 with TRBJ2-7, with 7 bases fitting TRBD2. This CDR3 comprises 13 residues. Germline loops: CDR1 MDHEN, CDR2 SYDVKM. The junction had 0 bases not matched to a gene; V was cut back by 2 bases and J by 2 bases. DNA for the CDR3: TGTGCCAGCAGTTTACTAGCGGCCTACGAGCAGTACTTC. Translating it yields CASSLLAAYEQYF.

This clone has only a few counts. The gene calls are TRBV2 and TRBJ1-4; D not resolved. Deletions cut 8 bases from V and 7 bases from J, with 20 bases between. CDR3 size: 15 residues. CDR1 and CDR2 from the germline V gene are SNHLY and FYNNEI. The CDR3 DNA is TGTGCCAGCTCCTCTCCAGGAGGGCTGAGTGAAAAACTGTTTTTT. It specifies CASSSPGGLSEKLFF.

The V call is TRBV30, the J call TRBJ1-1, with no clear D. CDR3 length: 13 residues. Trimming pared 0 bases from V and 8 bases from J, leaving 13 bases between. Per the germline V gene, CDR1 is GTSNPN and CDR2 is SVGIG (reference sequence). The CDR3 bases are TGTGCCTGGAGTGTACAAGGAGCTGGGGAAGCTTTCTTT. Its translation is CAWSVQGAGEAFF. Based on the CDR3 plus reference TRBV30 and TRBJ1-1, the full variable domain is SQTIHQWPATLVQPVGSPLSLECTVEGTSNPNLYWYRQAAGRGLQLLFYSVGIGQISSEVPQNLSASRPQDRQFILSSKKLLLSDSGFYLCAWSVQGAGEAFFGQGTRLTVV.

This clone appeared a few times. The V call is TRBV6-1, the J call TRBJ2-1, with 9 bases aligning to TRBD1. Germline loops: CDR1 MNHNS, CDR2 SASEGT. V gave up 5 bases and J gave up 4 bases; unmatched junction bases: 6. The CDR3 runs 15 residues. The CDR3 region is CASSIQGAEYNEQFF. The CDR3 DNA is TGTGCCAGCAGTATACAGGGGGCAGAGTACAATGAGCAGTTCTTC.

This clone occurred a few times. This chain links TRBV7-6 with TRBJ1-1; tentatively, D is TRBD1 (5 bases). Germline CDR1 and CDR2: SGHVS and FNYEAQ. This CDR3 is 16 amino acids long. The V end was cut by 1 base, the J end by 4 bases, with 16 bases between. CDR3 residues: CASSLGRAGRGTEAFF. The CDR3 DNA reads as TGTGCCAGCAGCTTAGGACGCGCGGGGAGGGGCACTGAAGCTTTCTTT.